The rows below give T cell receptor beta chains drawn from one sample of a study of cytomegalovirus exposure and HLA in healthy donors. The method was immunoSEQ multiplex PCR; TCRdb's version includes in-frame clones alone and lacks a portion of them. This sample has over 150,000 clones; more than 80% occur once, and the top ten carry over 10%. Sample: PBMCs. Receptors originate from a woman between 50 and 59 years old in good health and CMV-seronegative. Each CDR3 is given with its conserved first and last residue. Each record gives: clone size, V gene, D gene, J gene, CDR3 DNA, CDR3 protein. The D gene is left open where the match is weak. Clone sizes are given selectively: once, few, many, or a class where the clone is expanded.

.,TRBV29-1,.,TRBJ1-1,TGCAGCGTCGATCAGGGCACTGAAGCTTTCTTT,CSVDQGTEAFF
.,TRBV19,.,TRBJ1-1,TGTGCCAGTAGAGCGGGATTCAACACTGAAGCTTTCTTT,CASRAGFNTEAFF
.,TRBV5-4,.,TRBJ1-4,TGTGCCAGCAGCTTGACGGGAAATGAAAAACTGTTTTTT,CASSLTGNEKLFF
.,TRBV7-3,.,TRBJ2-3,TGTGCCAGCAGCTTAACGGGTAGCGGAGGCACAGATACGCAGTATTTT,CASSLTGSGGTDTQYF
.,TRBV15,TRBD2,TRBJ2-5,TGTGCCACCAGCAGAGATTCCGGGGGGCAAGAGACCCAGTACTTC,CATSRDSGGQETQYF
.,TRBV28,TRBD1,TRBJ1-4,TGTGCCAGCGACATTGGACAGGGAGGTGAAAAACTGTTTTTT,CASDIGQGGEKLFF
.,TRBV5-5,.,TRBJ1-2,TGTGCCAGCAGCTTAGGCACAGGGCTTCAAAGATATGGCTACACCTTC,CASSLGTGLQRYGYTF
.,TRBV6-5,TRBD1,TRBJ1-5,TGTGCCAGCAGCGGGGACAGGGATCATCAGCCCCAGCATTTT,CASSGDRDHQPQHF
few,TRBV2,.,TRBJ2-7,TGTGCCAGCAGTGATCGAAGGGGAGGTGAGCAGTACTTC,CASSDRRGGEQYF
once,TRBV13,TRBD1,TRBJ2-1,TGTGCCAGCAGCTTCGGCAGGGGGCGCAATGAGCAGTTCTTC,CASSFGRGRNEQFF
.,TRBV11-3,TRBD1,TRBJ2-3,TGTGCCAGCAGCTTGTCGCTGGGGACAGGGGGTAGCACAGATACGCAGTATTTT,CASSLSLGTGGSTDTQYF
few,TRBV5-1,.,TRBJ2-1,TGCGCCAGCAGAACCCAGCTCGTCGGCAATAGGGGGTCGGGTGAGCAGTTCTTC,CASRTQLVGNRGSGEQFF
.,TRBV7-9,.,TRBJ1-6,TGTGCCAGCAGCCCGCTCGGACAGCAAAATTCACCCCTCCACTTT,CASSPLGQQNSPLHF
once,TRBV5-8,.,TRBJ2-7,TGTGCCAGCAGCATTGACACGGGACAAAAATCCTACGAGCAGTACTTC,CASSIDTGQKSYEQYF
once,TRBV7-8,TRBD1,TRBJ2-7,TGTGCCAGCAGTACAGGGGGAACCTACGAGCAGTACTTC,CASSTGGTYEQYF
few,TRBV10-1,.,TRBJ2-7,TGCGCCAGCAGTGAGTCGAGGGCGAGGGAGCAGTACTTC,CASSESRAREQYF
.,TRBV15,.,TRBJ2-1,TGTGCCACCAGCCCGAGGGAAACAGGGTTTCGGAATGAGCAGTTCTTC,CATSPRETGFRNEQFF
.,TRBV9,.,TRBJ1-1,TGTGCCAGCAGCGTCTCAGGGGTGTCGACCACTGAAGCTTTCTTT,CASSVSGVSTTEAFF
.,TRBV28,.,TRBJ2-3,TGTGCCAGCACCATCTATAGCGCCGGTAGCACAGATACGCAGTATTTT,CASTIYSAGSTDTQYF
.,TRBV9,.,TRBJ1-2,TGTGCCAGCAGCGTCCTATTCGGGGGTGGCTACACCTTC,CASSVLFGGGYTF
.,TRBV11-2,.,TRBJ2-2,TGTGCCAGCAGCCTCGACATTAACACCGGGGAGCTGTTTTTT,CASSLDINTGELFF
.,TRBV28,.,TRBJ1-2,TGTGCCAGCTGGCTGATGGACTATGGCTACACCTTC,CASWLMDYGYTF
.,TRBV6-5,TRBD1,TRBJ1-2,TGTGCCAGCAGGGGACAGGGGCAAAGATATGGCTACACCTTC,CASRGQGQRYGYTF
few,TRBV5-3,TRBD1,TRBJ2-1,TGTGCCAGAAGCTTGGGGCCGGGACAGGAACGCAATGAGCAGTTCTTC,CARSLGPGQERNEQFF
.,TRBV4-1,.,TRBJ1-5,TGCGCCAGCAGCCAAGAGGTGACGACAGGACGCAATCAGCCCCAGCATTTT,CASSQEVTTGRNQPQHF
.,TRBV6-6,TRBD1,TRBJ1-3,TGTGCCAGCAATCACGGGACAGGGGGCTCTGGAAACACCATATATTTT,CASNHGTGGSGNTIYF
.,TRBV27,.,TRBJ2-7,TGTGCCAGCAGTTTAAGAGCGGGCGATTCCTACGAGCAGTACTTC,CASSLRAGDSYEQYF
.,TRBV28,TRBD2,TRBJ2-1,TGTGCCAGCACTGTAGCGGGAGGGTTCAATGAGCAGTTCTTC,CASTVAGGFNEQFF